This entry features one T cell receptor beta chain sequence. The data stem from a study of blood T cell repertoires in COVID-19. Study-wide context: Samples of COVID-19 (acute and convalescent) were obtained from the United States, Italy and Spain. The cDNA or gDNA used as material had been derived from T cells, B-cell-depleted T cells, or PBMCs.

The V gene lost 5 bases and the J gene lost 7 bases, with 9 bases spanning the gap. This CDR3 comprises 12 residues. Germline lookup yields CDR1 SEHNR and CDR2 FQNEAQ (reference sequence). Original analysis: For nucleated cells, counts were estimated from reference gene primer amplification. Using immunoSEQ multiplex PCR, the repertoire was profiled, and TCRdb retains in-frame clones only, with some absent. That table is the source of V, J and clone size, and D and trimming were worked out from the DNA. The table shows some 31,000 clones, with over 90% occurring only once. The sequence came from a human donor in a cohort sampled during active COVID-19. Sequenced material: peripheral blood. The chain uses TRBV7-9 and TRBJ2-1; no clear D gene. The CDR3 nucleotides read TGTGCCAGCAGCCCCCAGTGGAATGAGCAGTTCTTC. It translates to CASSPQWNEQFF.